The clone carrying this T cell receptor beta chain appeared a single time. The sample originates from a study of blood T cell repertoires in COVID-19. Turning to the study itself: The United States, Italy and Spain provided the acute and convalescent COVID-19 samples. Nucleic acid was either cDNA or gDNA, and it came from T cells, B-cell-depleted T cells, or PBMCs.

This table comes from immunoSEQ multiplex PCR, and its TCRdb copy is limited to in-frame clones, with some not included. The sample records some 340,000 clones, 80% to 90% being singletons. This clonotype was obtained from a man aged 25-40 years with active or convalescent COVID-19. Sequenced input: peripheral blood.

CDR3 nucleotide sequence: TGTGCCACCAGCGAGGACAGGGAAGAGGGCATTCAGTACTTC. It is translated as CATSEDREEGIQYF. This chain connects TRBV15 to TRBJ2-4; 8 bases fit TRBD1. The CDR3 extends over 14 amino acids. Germline assignment: CDR1 LNHNV and CDR2 YYDKDF (reference sequence). Germline trimming cut 5 bases from V and 9 bases from J; bases unmatched to any gene: 9. The full variable domain, in which reference TRBV15 and TRBJ2-4 provide the parts outside the CDR3, is DAMVIQNPRYQVTQFGKPVTLSCSQTLNHNVMYWYQQKSSQAPKLLFHYYDKDFNNEADTPDNFQSRRPNTSFCFLDIRSPGLGDTAMYLCATSEDREEGIQYFGAGTRLSVL.